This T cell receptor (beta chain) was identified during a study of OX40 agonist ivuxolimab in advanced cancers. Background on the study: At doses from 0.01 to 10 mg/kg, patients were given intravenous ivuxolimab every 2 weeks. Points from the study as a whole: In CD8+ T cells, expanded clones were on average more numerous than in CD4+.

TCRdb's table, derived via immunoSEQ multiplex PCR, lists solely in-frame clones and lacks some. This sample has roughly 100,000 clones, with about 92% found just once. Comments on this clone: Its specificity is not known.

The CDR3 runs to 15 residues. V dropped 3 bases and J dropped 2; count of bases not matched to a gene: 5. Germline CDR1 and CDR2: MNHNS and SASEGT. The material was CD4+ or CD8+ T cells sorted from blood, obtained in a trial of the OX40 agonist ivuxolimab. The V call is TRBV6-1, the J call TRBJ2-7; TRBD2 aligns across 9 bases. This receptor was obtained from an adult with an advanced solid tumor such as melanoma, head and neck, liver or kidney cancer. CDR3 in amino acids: CASSDIAGGPYEQYF. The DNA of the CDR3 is TGTGCCAGCAGTGATATCGCGGGAGGGCCCTACGAGCAGTACTTC.